The T cell receptor (beta chain) described here comes from a study of blood T cell repertoires in COVID-19. Across the study: Spain, Italy and the United States supplied samples that represented acute and convalescent COVID-19. Sources were T cells, B-cell-depleted T cells, or PBMCs; the material itself was cDNA or gDNA.

A Seattle source enrolled patients during active infection and followed them longitudinally. Per the authors' pipeline: Nucleated cell number was recorded as an estimate derived from reference gene primer amplification. Only in-frame clones appear in the TCRdb table, and some are missing; sequencing was by immunoSEQ multiplex PCR. The V and J calls and clone size come from that table; D and trimming were worked out from the DNA. This table has about 140,000 clones, about nine tenths appearing once. Trimming took off 8 bases at V and 6 bases at J, with 16 bases between the two ends. The CDR3 runs 13 residues. The germline V gene has CDR1 MNHEY and CDR2 SMNVEV (reference sequence).

The TCR sequence derives from a human donor with COVID-19, enrolled during active disease. The donor label of this sample is uncertain. Sequencing was done on a sample of peripheral blood. This chain connects TRBV27 to TRBJ2-5; tentative D call: TRBD2 (5 bases). The CDR3 loop is CASRPPGLQTQYF. The CDR3 bases are TGTGCCAGCCGCCCCCCGGGGTTGCAGACCCAGTACTTC.